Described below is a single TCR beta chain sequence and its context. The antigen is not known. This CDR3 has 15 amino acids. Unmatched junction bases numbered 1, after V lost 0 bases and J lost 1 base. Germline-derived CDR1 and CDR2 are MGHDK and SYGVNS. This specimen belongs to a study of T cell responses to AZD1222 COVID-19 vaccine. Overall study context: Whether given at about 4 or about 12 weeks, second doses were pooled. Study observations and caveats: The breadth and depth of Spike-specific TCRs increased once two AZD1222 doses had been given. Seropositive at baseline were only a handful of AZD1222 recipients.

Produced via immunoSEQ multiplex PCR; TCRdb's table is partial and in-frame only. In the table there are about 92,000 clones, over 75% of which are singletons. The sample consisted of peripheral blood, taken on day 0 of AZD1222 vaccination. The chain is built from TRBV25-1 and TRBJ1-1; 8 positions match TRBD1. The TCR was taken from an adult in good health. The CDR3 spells CASSEYTGGNTEAFF. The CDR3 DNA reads TGTGCCAGCAGTGAATATACAGGGGGGAACACTGAAGCTTTCTTT. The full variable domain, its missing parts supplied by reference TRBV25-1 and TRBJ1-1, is EADIYQTPRYLVIGTGKKITLECSQTMGHDKMYWYQQDPGMELHLIHYSYGVNSTEKGDLSSESTVSRIRTEHFPLTLESARPSHTSQYLCASSEYTGGNTEAFFGQGTRLTVV.